These 14 T cell receptor beta chains were sequenced from one sample in a study of naive and memory T cell subsets. An equimolar mix of two oligonucleotides served as the beta constant-region primer for TRBC1 and TRBC2. TCRdb re-analysed the UMI-ligation and nested PCR reads in MiXCR, keeping a single row per CDR3 protein. The repertoire holds about 85,000 distinct CDR3 sequences, with over 10% as singletons. The sequenced sample consisted of central memory CD4+ T cells from blood. These TCRs come from a human donor in good health.

In this sample, this clonotype turned up a few times. The CDR3 region is CASSLAAGPSYEQYF. The CDR3 nucleotides read TGTGCCAGCAGCTTAGCGGCAGGGCCCTCCTACGAGCAGTACTTC. The chain uses TRBV11-2 and TRBJ2-7, with a weak D call TRBD1 (5 bases). Germline V lookup: CDR1 SGHAT, CDR2 FQNNGV. V dropped 1 base and J dropped 0 bases, with 10 bases sitting between them. The CDR3 runs to 15 residues.

This clonotype was seen ten or more times. The rearrangement links TRBV6-5 to TRBJ1-5, with D perhaps TRBD1 (5 bases). The CDR3 contains 15 residues. The germline V and J ends were trimmed by 6 bases and 4 bases, with 16 bases remaining between them. Germline CDR1 MNHEY, CDR2 SVGAGI. The CDR3 DNA sequence: TGTGCCAGCAGGTCCGTTTCGGGGGGGAATCAGCCCCAGCATTTT. Translation gives CASRSVSGGNQPQHF.

The rearrangement joins TRBV4-3 to TRBJ2-4, with 7 bases lining up with TRBD1. CDR3 length equals 13 residues. The J segment lost 7 bases and the V segment lost 4 bases, leaving 4 bases of the junction unmatched. Germline CDR1 and CDR2: LGHNA and YSLEER. DNA for the CDR3: TGCGCCAGCAGCCGTACAGGGGACAACATTCAGTACTTC. Translation: CASSRTGDNIQYF.

This clonotype was detected only a few times. The chain links TRBV12-3 or TRBV12-4 to TRBJ2-2; D is possibly TRBD1 (5 bases). V lost 8 bases and J lost 5, with 12 bases in between. The length of the CDR3 is 13 residues. The CDR3 here is CASQGITTGELFF. CDR3 DNA sequence: TGTGCCAGCCAGGGTATCACAACCGGGGAGCTGTTTTTT.

This clonotype turned up a few times. The chain joins TRBV7-6 to TRBJ1-6; D is undetermined. CDR1 and CDR2 from the germline V gene are SGHVS and FNYEAQ. V lost 1 base and J 5 bases, leaving 3 bases between the germline ends. There are 13 residues in the CDR3. CDR3 in DNA: TGTGCCAGCAGCTTAGGAGATAATTCACCCCTCCACTTT. This encodes CASSLGDNSPLHF.

This clonotype was detected only a few times. The rearrangement joins TRBV29-1 to TRBJ2-5, with 12 bases aligning to TRBD2. Germline loops: CDR1 SQVTM, CDR2 ANQGSEA. This CDR3 comprises 13 residues. Trimming at V came to 8 bases and at J to 4 bases, leaving 5 bases not matched to a gene. The CDR3 DNA reads as TGCAGCCTAGCGGGAGGGCCGGGAGAGACCCAGTACTTC. As protein: CSLAGGPGETQYF.

This clonotype was picked up many times. The chain joins TRBV5-1 to TRBJ2-7, with D possibly being TRBD1 (5 bases). V was pared by 0 bases and J by 5 bases, with 9 bases between. There are 13 residues in the CDR3. Germline values: CDR1 SGHRS, CDR2 YFSETQ. The CDR3 DNA follows: TGCGCCAGCAGCTTGGGCCAGGGTGACGAGCAGTACTTC. It yields the protein CASSLGQGDEQYF. Together with reference TRBV5-1 and TRBJ2-7, the CDR3 gives the full variable domain: KAGVTQTPRYLIKTRGQQVTLSCSPISGHRSVSWYQQTPGQGLQFLFEYFSETQRNKGNFPGRFSGRQFSNSRSEMNVSTLELGDSALYLCASSLGQGDEQYFGPGTRLTVT.

This clonotype was detected only a few times. This rearrangement joins TRBV10-3 to TRBJ1-3; D is uncertain. CDR1 is ENHRY, CDR2 SYGVKD, per germline. The V and J ends lost 0 bases and 4 bases respectively, with 10 bases between them. The CDR3 consists of 15 residues. Written as DNA, the CDR3 is TGTGCCATCAGTGAGTCCGCGGGGTACGGAAACACCATATATTTT. Amino acids: CAISESAGYGNTIYF.

This clonotype was found many times. The chain carries TRBV2 and TRBJ2-6, with TRBD2 identical over 7 bases. The CDR3 length is 17 residues. Germline V CDR1 and CDR2: SNHLY, FYNNEI. V lost 5 bases to trimming and J lost 1 base; unmatched junction nucleotides: 8. CDR3: CASSQTRRGSGANVLTF. The CDR3 region has the DNA TGTGCCAGCAGTCAGACTCGGCGGGGGTCTGGGGCCAACGTCCTGACTTTC.

V usage is TRBV30 and J usage is TRBJ2-7; TRBD2 aligns across 9 bases. Per the germline V gene, CDR1 is GTSNPN and CDR2 is SVGIG (reference sequence). CDR3 length: 14 amino acids. Trimming removed 5 bases from V and 0 bases from J; junction bases left unmatched: 5. The CDR3 region has the DNA TGTGCCTGGGAGCGGGAGGACCTCTCCTACGAGCAGTACTTC. Its protein product is CAWEREDLSYEQYF.

Many counts were recorded for this clonotype. DNA of the CDR3: TGCAGCGTTGAAGGGGTTAGCGGGAGGAACTACAATGAGCAGTTCTTC. The encoded protein is CSVEGVSGRNYNEQFF. This chain connects TRBV29-1 to TRBJ2-1, with TRBD2 matching 10 bases. The junction had 6 bases not matched to a gene; V was cut back by 1 base and J by 3 bases. The CDR3 is 16 amino acids. CDR1 SQVTM and CDR2 ANQGSEA come from the germline V gene.

The sample holds many counts of this clonotype. V is TRBV20-1 and J is TRBJ1-1, with D uncertain. The CDR3 runs to 12 residues. Trimming shortened V by 3 bases and J by 5 bases, and 10 bases separated the two germline ends. Germline V lookup: CDR1 DFQATT, CDR2 SNEGSKA (reference sequence). The CDR3 region is CSARWRRTEAFF. CDR3 coding DNA: TGCAGTGCTAGGTGGCGGCGGACTGAAGCTTTCTTT.

The V call is TRBV20-1, the J call TRBJ1-6; possibly TRBD1 for D (6 bases). This CDR3 spans 13 amino acids. Trimming cost V 5 bases and J 8 bases, with 13 bases left between them. The germline gives CDR1 DFQATT, CDR2 SNEGSKA (reference sequence). This CDR3 is CSAWRQADSPLHF. CDR3 DNA: TGCAGTGCTTGGCGACAGGCTGATTCACCCCTCCACTTT.

This clonotype was seen a handful of times. This chain links TRBV28 with TRBJ2-7, with D hard to call. Trimming removed 5 bases from V and 3 bases from J, with 11 bases in between. The germline V gene has CDR1 MDHEN and CDR2 SYDVKM. There are 13 residues in the CDR3. In DNA, the CDR3 is TGTGCCAGCAGTCCGGTTATAGTCTACGAGCAGTACTTC. Its protein product is CASSPVIVYEQYF.